This T cell receptor (beta chain) was sequenced for a study of blood T cell repertoires in COVID-19. About the study: Sites in the United States, Italy and Spain provided acute and convalescent COVID-19 samples. PBMCs, B-cell-depleted T cells, or T cells provided the cDNA or gDNA that made up the material.

CDR1 is LGHNA, CDR2 YNFKEQ, per germline. The CDR3 contains 13 residues. The germline V and J ends were trimmed by 1 base and 4 bases, with 5 bases remaining between them. In the original processing: Cell counts per sample came from amplifying reference gene primers. Profiled with immunoSEQ multiplex PCR; TCRdb holds only in-frame clones, not every one. V and J calls and clone size are those listed in that table; D and trimming were worked out from the DNA. This table holds roughly 100,000 clones, 80% to 90% found once. V and J are TRBV4-2 and TRBJ1-5; D call uncertain. Sequencing input: peripheral blood. The TCR sequence derives from a man aged 55 to 70 with acute or convalescent COVID-19. CDR3 region: CASSQGENQPQHF. The DNA for the CDR3 is TGTGCCAGCAGCCAAGGGGAGAATCAGCCCCAGCATTTT.